A selection of T cell receptor beta chains follows, all from one sample in a study of T cell repertoires in cytomegalovirus infection. TCRdb processed the reads anew with MiXCR; each CDR3 protein has one entry. Among about 740,000 distinct CDR3 sequences listed, around 35% were seen once. No antigen has been assigned to these receptors. This material consisted of cultured PBMCs, taken from culture after CMV antigen stimulation. The origin of the receptors is a human donor in good health (CMV status not recorded). Some clones in this sample may be carry-over from other donors' samples. Each CDR3 is given with its conserved first and last residue. The order of the fields is clone size, V gene, D gene, J gene, CDR3 DNA, CDR3 protein. A D gene is named only where the DNA matches it firmly. Only some rows state a clone size, as once, few, many or a class for expanded clones.

abundance: .
v_gene: TRBV12-3/TRBV12-4
d_gene: .
j_gene: TRBJ1-4
CDR3nt: TGTGCCAGCAGTTTCAGGCGCACTAATGAAAAACTGTTTTTT
CDR3aa: CASSFRRTNEKLFF

abundance: .
v_gene: TRBV12-3/TRBV12-4
d_gene: .
j_gene: TRBJ2-1
CDR3nt: TGTGCCAGCAGTTTTAGGCGGGGCCCAGGGAATGAGCAGTTCTTC
CDR3aa: CASSFRRGPGNEQFF

abundance: few
v_gene: TRBV12-5
d_gene: .
j_gene: TRBJ1-3
CDR3nt: TGTGCTAGTGGTTTGAGGGGCTCTGGAAACACCATATATTTT
CDR3aa: CASGLRGSGNTIYF

abundance: .
v_gene: TRBV2
d_gene: .
j_gene: TRBJ1-1
CDR3nt: TGTGCCAGCATGGGGGGGAGCCGGAACACTGAAGCTTTCTTT
CDR3aa: CASMGGSRNTEAFF

abundance: .
v_gene: TRBV18
d_gene: .
j_gene: TRBJ2-1
CDR3nt: TGTGCCAGCTCTCTACTAGTTAGCTCCTACAATGAGCAGTTCTTC
CDR3aa: CASSLLVSSYNEQFF

abundance: .
v_gene: TRBV28
d_gene: .
j_gene: TRBJ2-1
CDR3nt: TGTGCCAGCACGGGGGGCCCCTCCTACAATGAGCAGTTCTTC
CDR3aa: CASTGGPSYNEQFF

abundance: few
v_gene: TRBV5-4
d_gene: TRBD2
j_gene: TRBJ2-1
CDR3nt: TGTGCCAGCAGCTCGTCCTTAGCGGGGGAGTACCACAATGAGCAGTTCTTC
CDR3aa: CASSSSLAGEYHNEQFF

abundance: .
v_gene: TRBV7-8
d_gene: .
j_gene: TRBJ2-4
CDR3nt: TGTGCCAGCACCTTGGCCGGGGGTGCGGGAAACATTCAGTACTTC
CDR3aa: CASTLAGGAGNIQYF

abundance: few
v_gene: TRBV28
d_gene: .
j_gene: TRBJ1-5
CDR3nt: TGTGCCATCTCACCCCTCATTAGCAATCAGCCCCAGCATTTT
CDR3aa: CAISPLISNQPQHF

abundance: .
v_gene: TRBV12-3/TRBV12-4
d_gene: .
j_gene: TRBJ1-1
CDR3nt: TGTGCCAGCACCTTGCCCGGCACTGAAGCTTTCTTT
CDR3aa: CASTLPGTEAFF

abundance: .
v_gene: TRBV7-9
d_gene: TRBD2
j_gene: TRBJ2-7
CDR3nt: TGTGCCAGTCAACTCTCGGGAGGCCGATCCTACGAGCAGTACTTC
CDR3aa: CASQLSGGRSYEQYF

abundance: .
v_gene: TRBV12-3/TRBV12-4
d_gene: TRBD1
j_gene: TRBJ2-1
CDR3nt: TGTGCCACGAGGGGACAGGGGATGAATGAGCAGTTCTTC
CDR3aa: CATRGQGMNEQFF

abundance: many
v_gene: TRBV7-2
d_gene: TRBD2
j_gene: TRBJ2-5
CDR3nt: TGTGCCAGCGGGGCCAGCGGGAGGGCCAAGACCCAGTACTTC
CDR3aa: CASGASGRAKTQYF

abundance: .
v_gene: TRBV3-1
d_gene: .
j_gene: TRBJ2-3
CDR3nt: TGTGCCAGCAGTCAGACAACGTTTAAGGTCATTACAGATACGCAGTATTTT
CDR3aa: CASSQTTFKVITDTQYF

abundance: .
v_gene: TRBV6-1
d_gene: .
j_gene: TRBJ2-7
CDR3nt: TGTGCCAGCAGTGTTGACTCCTACGAGCAGTACTTC
CDR3aa: CASSVDSYEQYF

abundance: few
v_gene: TRBV12-5
d_gene: .
j_gene: TRBJ1-1
CDR3nt: TGTGCTAGTGGTTTGGTGCCCGACGGGACATTTGTCACTGAAGCTTTCTTT
CDR3aa: CASGLVPDGTFVTEAFF

abundance: few
v_gene: TRBV19
d_gene: .
j_gene: TRBJ2-7
CDR3nt: TGTGCCAGTAGTATAAGACTGTTCTACGAGCAGTACTTC
CDR3aa: CASSIRLFYEQYF